This T cell receptor (beta chain) appears in the sequencing data of a study of Graves' ophthalmopathy and Graves' hyperthyroidism. CDR3 length equals 12 residues. The germline V gene has CDR1 MDHEN and CDR2 SYDVKM. J was trimmed by 16 bases and V by 6 bases; bases with no gene match: 10. Using RNA transcripts, the TCR beta CDR3 regions were amplified. Following a first-round RT-PCR that used HTBI primers, a second-round multiplex PCR was carried out. TCRdb re-derived calls from the multiplex PCR reads in MiXCR, one entry per CDR3 protein. Of about 400,000 distinct CDR3 sequences in the sample, about 16% are singletons; the top ten hold roughly 7%. This clonotype was found many times. A follow-up of 18 months without ophthalmopathy meant that hyperthyroidism was stable. Hyperthyroidism patients were newly diagnosed, ill under 2 months, and aged 18 to 65 years.

The sequenced material came from peripheral blood. The receptor was derived from a woman younger than 30 with stable Graves' hyperthyroidism. The V and J genes are TRBV28 and TRBJ1-5; 9 bases align to TRBD1. The CDR3 protein is CASRGPGQGGHF. CDR3 coding DNA: TGTGCCAGCAGGGGTCCGGGACAGGGTGGTCATTTT.